This record concerns one TCR beta chain sequence. The sample belongs to a study of blood T cell repertoires in COVID-19. Overall study: The United States, Italy and Spain supplied acute and convalescent COVID-19 samples.

Trimming cost V 0 bases and J 3 bases; bases outside gene matches: 7. The V gene's germline CDR1 is SGHTA and CDR2 FQGTGA. This CDR3 is 18 amino acids long. Original handling: Reference gene primer amplification in the assay estimated nucleated cell counts. Here immunoSEQ multiplex PCR was the method, and the copy in TCRdb shows in-frame clones only, minus some. The V and J calls and clone size were taken over from that table, and D and trimming were inferred from the DNA. This repertoire shows about 130,000 clones, around 86% found once; its top ten account for more than 6.5%. The chain links TRBV7-3 to TRBJ2-2, with 10 bases that match TRBD2. This clonotype was sampled from an elderly man with active or convalescent COVID-19. Sequencing used peripheral blood. The CDR3 region has the DNA TGTGCCAGCAGCTTAACGGGAAGCGGGAGGGTGGACACCGGGGAGCTGTTTTTT. Translating gives CASSLTGSGRVDTGELFF.